Reported below is one T cell receptor (beta chain). This specimen comes from a study of cytomegalovirus exposure and HLA in healthy donors. About the study: Of the donors genotyped, about 410 in all, about 80% fell in the Caucasian-associated ancestry cluster.

Germline loops: CDR1 MNHEY, CDR2 SVGAGI. The CDR3 sequence is 14 residues long. V lost 1 base, J lost 7 bases, and 13 bases lay in between. Both 60 Vbeta primers and 13 Jbeta primers went into the PCR. Libraries were prepared by immunoSEQ multiplex PCR; TCRdb keeps only in-frame clonotypes and omits some of them. This sample has about 160,000 clones, with approximately 67% found just once. J is TRBJ1-2 and V is TRBV6-5; no reliable D call. The clonotype comes from a young woman in good health and CMV-seropositive. Sequences were obtained from PBMCs. The CDR3 bases are TGTGCCAGCAGTTACTACTCTGGGGAGGGTGGCTACACCTTC. It translates to CASSYYSGEGGYTF.